Shown below are 2 T cell receptor beta chains from a single sample sequenced in a study of blood T cell repertoires in COVID-19. TCRdb keeps only in-frame clones here, not all; method: immunoSEQ multiplex PCR. The table lists 87,000 or so clones, around 87% of them singletons. The sample comprised peripheral blood. The receptors here all came from a woman older than 75 with acute or convalescent COVID-19.

The rearrangement links TRBV7-2 to TRBJ2-3; 7 bases are a match to TRBD2. In germline, CDR1 is SGHTA, CDR2 FQGNSA. The ends lost 5 bases at V and 2 bases at J; junction bases unmatched: 4. CDR3 length: 14 residues. The CDR3 DNA sequence: TGTGCCAGCAGCGCGACTAGCTCCACAGATACGCAGTATTTT. Amino acids: CASSATSSTDTQYF.

This chain links TRBV28 with TRBJ2-1, with 14 bases lining up with TRBD2. CDR1 is MDHEN, CDR2 SYDVKM, per germline. With V trimmed by 5 bases and J by 9 bases, 6 bases remained unmatched. CDR3 size: 15 residues. CDR3 bases: TGTGCCAGCAGTCAGACTAGCGGGAGGGCCTTTGAGCAGTTCTTC. This gives the protein CASSQTSGRAFEQFF.